These 29 T cell receptor beta chains originate from one sample sequenced in a study of cytomegalovirus exposure and HLA in healthy donors. PCR primers comprised 60 Vbeta and 13 Jbeta primers. The table came from immunoSEQ multiplex PCR; TCRdb's copy has only in-frame clones and leaves some out. Here the sample spans some 170,000 clones, around 78% being singletons. Sequencing used PBMCs. The source of these receptors is a woman aged 40 to 50 in good health and CMV-seronegative.

The CDR3 DNA is TGCGCCAGCAGCCAAGGGCAGGGTACGGCTAATGAAAAACTGTTTTTT. Protein: CASSQGQGTANEKLFF. This sequence joins TRBV4-1 and TRBJ1-4; possible D gene TRBD1, 5 bases. This CDR3 has 16 amino acids. V was shortened by 1 base and J by 3 bases, with 12 bases between the two germline ends. Germline V gene lookup returns CDR1 MGHRA and CDR2 YSYEKL.

The chain employs TRBV27 and TRBJ2-7, with 8 bases lining up with TRBD1. There are 15 residues in the CDR3. The junction had 7 bases not matched to a gene; V was cut back by 2 bases and J by 4 bases. CDR1 and CDR2 from the germline V gene are MNHEY and SMNVEV (reference sequence). The CDR3 is CASSLSRTGSYEQYF. In nucleotides, the CDR3 is TGTGCCAGCAGTTTAAGTCGGACAGGGTCGTACGAGCAGTACTTC.

The V gene is TRBV5-1, the J gene TRBJ2-5, with D possibly matching TRBD2 (6 bases). The V gene lost 4 bases and the J gene lost 2 bases, with 9 bases spanning the gap. Germline values: CDR1 SGHRS, CDR2 YFSETQ. The length of the CDR3 is 13 residues. For the CDR3, the DNA is TGCGCCAGCAGCGGGGGACTGCAAGAGACCCAGTACTTC. Its translation is CASSGGLQETQYF.

This sequence joins TRBV2 and TRBJ2-7; TRBD2 aligns across 13 bases. The germline gives CDR1 SNHLY, CDR2 FYNNEI. The CDR3 runs 16 residues. Trimming cost V 1 base and J 3 bases; bases outside gene matches: 3. The CDR3 bases are TGTGCCAGCAGTGAAGGACGACTAGCGGGAGGCTACGAGCAGTACTTC. Protein product: CASSEGRLAGGYEQYF.

In its sample, this clone was seen once. The chain has TRBV27 and TRBJ2-7; D possibly corresponds to TRBD2 (5 bases). The CDR3 consists of 14 residues. V gave up 6 bases and J gave up 0 bases, with 12 bases separating them. Germline V lookup: CDR1 MNHEY, CDR2 SMNVEV (reference sequence). CDR3 DNA sequence: TGTGCCAGCAGCCCCAGCGGTAGCTCCTACGAGCAGTACTTC. Encoded protein: CASSPSGSSYEQYF.

This clone appeared a few times. V gene TRBV5-1 combines with J gene TRBJ2-3, with D possibly being TRBD2 (5 bases). This CDR3 spans 14 amino acids. The V end lost 5 bases, the J end lost 0 bases, and 10 bases lay between the germline ends. The germline CDR1 and CDR2 sequences are SGHRS and YFSETQ. CDR3 amino acids: CASSGRGSTDTQYF. The CDR3 DNA reads as TGCGCCAGCAGTGGTCGGGGTAGCACAGATACGCAGTATTTT. Together with reference TRBV5-1 and TRBJ2-3, the CDR3 gives the full variable domain: KAGVTQTPRYLIKTRGQQVTLSCSPISGHRSVSWYQQTPGQGLQFLFEYFSETQRNKGNFPGRFSGRQFSNSRSEMNVSTLELGDSALYLCASSGRGSTDTQYFGPGTRLTVL.

V is TRBV19 and J is TRBJ2-7; TRBD1 matches 8 bases. The trim removed 5 bases at V and 3 bases at J, leaving 12 bases unmatched. The CDR3 consists of 16 residues. The germline CDR1 and CDR2 sequences are LNHDA and SQIVND (reference sequence). The CDR3 DNA sequence: TGTGCCAGTAGTCCCCAGGGGGCAGGCGAAAGCTACGAGCAGTACTTC. Translation: CASSPQGAGESYEQYF.

CDR3 protein: CASSPTGTVASKAFF. The CDR3 DNA is TGCGCCAGCAGCCCTACCGGGACAGTGGCCTCCAAAGCTTTCTTT. The chain employs TRBV5-1 and TRBJ1-1; 7 bases are shared with TRBD1. J was trimmed by 9 bases and V by 4 bases; bases with no gene match: 15. This CDR3 comprises 15 residues. CDR1 and CDR2 (germline): SGHRS, YFSETQ.

The V call is TRBV13, the J call TRBJ1-1; 9 nucleotides line up with TRBD1. The germline gives CDR1 PRHDT, CDR2 FYEKMQ (reference sequence). Losses at the gene ends were 1 base for V and 4 bases for J; bases not matched to a gene: 4. The CDR3 loop spans 15 amino acids. The CDR3 region has the DNA TGTGCCAGCAGCTTAGACGGGACAGGGACCACTGAAGCTTTCTTT. Its protein product is CASSLDGTGTTEAFF.

This clone was picked up a small number of times. The chain carries TRBV9 and TRBJ2-1, with TRBD2 matching over 14 bases. V lost 0 bases, J lost 5 bases, and 4 bases stayed unmatched. The CDR3 length is 17 residues. Germline CDR1 is SGDLS and CDR2 is YYNGEE. The CDR3: CASSVGRLAGGDNEQFF. The CDR3 nucleotides are TGTGCCAGCAGCGTAGGCAGACTAGCGGGAGGGGACAATGAGCAGTTCTTC. Looking up the rest from reference TRBV9 and TRBJ2-1 gives the full variable domain: DSGVTQTPKHLITATGQRVTLRCSPRSGDLSVYWYQQSLDQGLQFLIQYYNGEERAKGNILERFSAQQFPDLHSELNLSSLELGDSALYFCASSVGRLAGGDNEQFFGPGTRLTVL.

This clone occurred a few times. The rearrangement joins TRBV5-6 to TRBJ2-7; 8 bases fit TRBD2. Germline V gene data show CDR1 as SGHDT and CDR2 as YYEEEE. The CDR3 has 14 residues. V dropped 7 bases and J dropped 4; count of bases not matched to a gene: 10. DNA for the CDR3: TGTGCCAGCTTTGGTAGGAGCGGGAGTTACGAGCAGTACTTC. Amino acid sequence: CASFGRSGSYEQYF.

The CDR3: CARSLRTSGLSVETQYF. As DNA, the CDR3 is TGTGCCAGAAGCTTACGGACTAGCGGGCTCTCGGTAGAGACCCAGTACTTC. This rearrangement joins TRBV7-5 to TRBJ2-5; the table's D call, TRBD2, has no DNA check behind it. TRBV7-5 is a listed pseudogene. The CDR3 length is 17 residues.

This clone was recorded a few times. The V and J genes are TRBV11-1 and TRBJ1-5; the D is unclear. V lost 5 bases, J lost 0 bases, and 5 bases lay in between. CDR1 SGHAT and CDR2 FQDESV come from the germline V gene (reference sequence). The length of the CDR3 is 13 residues. Here the CDR3 reads CASSLYSNQPQHF. As DNA, the CDR3 is TGTGCCAGCAGCCTTTATAGCAATCAGCCCCAGCATTTT. Looking up the rest from reference TRBV11-1 and TRBJ1-5 gives the full variable domain: EAEVAQSPRYKITEKSQAVAFWCDPISGHATLYWYRQILGQGPELLVQFQDESVVDDSQLPKDRFSAERLKGVDSTLKIQPAELGDSAMYLCASSLYSNQPQHFGDGTRLSIL.

The chain carries TRBV5-4 and TRBJ1-4, with 10 nucleotides matching TRBD1. From germline, CDR1 is SGHNT and CDR2 YYREEE (reference sequence). With 4 bases clipped from V and 7 bases from J, the junction kept 10 bases outside the gene matches. This CDR3 is built from 16 residues. CDR3 DNA: TGTGCCAGCAGCGCGGCGACAGGGGGCGGACGTGAAAAACTGTTTTTT. This codes for CASSAATGGGREKLFF.

The genes are TRBV30 and TRBJ2-1, with 8 bases aligning to TRBD2. V was pared by 5 bases and J by 1 base, with 4 bases of the junction left unmatched. This CDR3 has 14 residues. Germline V gene lookup returns CDR1 GTSNPN and CDR2 SVGIG (reference sequence). The CDR3 DNA is TGTGCCTGGTCTAGCGGGTATTCCTACAATGAGCAGTTCTTC. Translating gives CAWSSGYSYNEQFF.

The rearrangement uses TRBV10-3 and TRBJ2-7; D is perhaps TRBD1 (6 bases). The V end lost 4 bases, the J end lost 4 bases, and 8 bases lay between the germline ends. The CDR3 extends over 12 amino acids. Per germline, CDR1 ENHRY and CDR2 SYGVKD. CDR3 protein: CAISGGQYEQYF. In nucleotides, the CDR3 is TGTGCCATCAGTGGAGGACAGTACGAGCAGTACTTC.

This clone was counted between two and nine times. The chain links TRBV6-6 to TRBJ2-7; no clear D. This CDR3 comprises 15 residues. Trimming took off 7 bases at V and 1 base at J, with 17 bases between the two ends. Germline assignment: CDR1 MNHNY and CDR2 SVGAGI (reference sequence). The CDR3 protein is CASKPPSASSYEQYF. CDR3 sequence (DNA): TGTGCCAGCAAACCCCCCTCGGCTAGTTCCTACGAGCAGTACTTC.

This clone has more than one count but fewer than ten. The chain uses TRBV6-1 and TRBJ1-1; D unclear. CDR1 and CDR2 from the germline V gene are MNHNS and SASEGT. Trimming removed 7 bases at V and 4 bases at J, with 13 bases between. The CDR3 runs 13 residues. CDR3 nucleotides: TGTGCCAGCAAAGGTCCGGGATTCACTGAAGCTTTCTTT. Residues: CASKGPGFTEAFF.

The rearrangement links TRBV6-6 to TRBJ1-1, with no clear D. The V and J ends lost 6 bases and 0 bases respectively, with 8 bases between them. The CDR3 consists of 13 residues. Germline lookup yields CDR1 MNHNY and CDR2 SVGAGI (reference sequence). The chain's CDR3 is CASSQQLNTEAFF. The CDR3 region has the DNA TGTGCCAGCAGCCAACAGCTGAACACTGAAGCTTTCTTT.

This clone was seen a few times. This chain uses TRBV11-2 with TRBJ2-5; 11 bases align to TRBD2. The V gene's germline CDR1 is SGHAT and CDR2 FQNNGV. V shed 5 bases and J 2 bases; nucleotides not matched to a gene: 4. This CDR3 spans 15 amino acids. CDR3 nucleotides: TGTGCCAGCAGCACTAGCGGGAGTGTTCAAGAGACCCAGTACTTC. It specifies CASSTSGSVQETQYF.

V usage is TRBV5-8 and J usage is TRBJ2-2; 9 nucleotides align to TRBD1. CDR3 size: 14 residues. The trim removed 0 bases at V and 13 bases at J, leaving 7 bases unmatched. In germline, CDR1 is SGHTS, CDR2 YDEGEE. DNA of the CDR3: TGTGCCAGCAGCTTGGCGGGACAGGGTTTGGGGCTGTTTTTT. Encoded protein: CASSLAGQGLGLFF.

In nucleotides, the CDR3 is TGTGCCAGCAGCCAACGACTAGCGGGAACCGAAGGCGGGGAGCTGTTTTTT. Translation gives CASSQRLAGTEGGELFF. The chain carries TRBV14 and TRBJ2-2, with 11 bases lining up with TRBD2. With V trimmed by 2 bases and J by 7 bases, 9 bases remained unmatched. The CDR3 length is 17 residues. The V gene's germline CDR1 is SGHDN and CDR2 FVKESK. Filled out from reference TRBV14 and TRBJ2-2, the complete variable domain reads EAGVTQFPSHSVIEKGQTVTLRCDPISGHDNLYWYRRVMGKEIKFLLHFVKESKQDESGMPNNRFLAERTGGTYSTLKVQPAELEDSGVYFCASSQRLAGTEGGELFFGEGSRLTVL.

The rearrangement uses TRBV27 and TRBJ2-1; 11 bases are shared with TRBD2. The CDR3 spans 18 residues. Per the germline V gene, CDR1 is MNHEY and CDR2 is SMNVEV (reference sequence). V lost 3 bases and J lost 4; bases outside the gene matches: 11. In nucleotides, the CDR3 is TGTGCCAGCAGTTTGCTAGCGGGAGGTTATGATTCGTACAATGAGCAGTTCTTC. Translation: CASSLLAGGYDSYNEQFF.

The V gene is TRBV30, the J gene TRBJ2-7; D possibly matches TRBD1 or TRBD2 (5 bases each). The CDR3 covers 13 residues. V was cut by 8 bases and J by 11 bases, with 25 bases left in between. CDR1 is GTSNPN and CDR2 is SVGIG in the germline V gene (reference sequence). CDR3 region: CAGTGTGESYEYF. The CDR3 region has the DNA TGTGCCGGGACCGGAACCGGAGAATCTTATGAGTACTTC.

The chain employs TRBV6-5 and TRBJ2-7; TRBD1 agrees at 7 bases. The CDR3 has 15 amino acids. V lost 0 bases to trimming and J lost 4 bases; unmatched junction nucleotides: 6. Germline-derived CDR1 and CDR2 are MNHEY and SVGAGI. The CDR3 bases are TGTGCCAGCAGTTACTCGTACACAGGGGTTTACGAGCAGTACTTC. This sequence encodes CASSYSYTGVYEQYF.

A word on this clone: A read error may produce the germline difference seen at one junction end. The chain has TRBV7-7 and TRBJ2-2; D gene unclear. Looked up from germline, CDR1 is SSHAT and CDR2 is FNYEAQ (reference sequence). This CDR3 is built from 14 residues. CDR3 in amino acids: CASSPMADTGELFF. The DNA of the CDR3 is TGTGCTAGCAGTCCCATGGCGGACACCGGGGAGCTGTTTTTT. The full variable domain, in which reference TRBV7-7 and TRBJ2-2 provide the parts outside the CDR3, is GAGVSQSPRYKVTKRGQDVTLRCDPISSHATLYWYQQALGQGPEFLTYFNYEAQPDKSGLPSDRFSAERPEGSISTLTIQRTEQRDSAMYRCASSPMADTGELFFGEGSRLTVL.

The chain is built from TRBV5-6 and TRBJ1-2, with unresolved D. CDR3 length: 12 amino acids. V dropped 4 bases and J dropped 1 base, with 5 bases sitting between them. Germline loops: CDR1 SGHDT, CDR2 YYEEEE. The CDR3 DNA reads as TGTGCCAGCAGCCTATTTAACTATGGCTACACCTTC. Translated: CASSLFNYGYTF. The full variable domain, its missing parts supplied by reference TRBV5-6 and TRBJ1-2, is DAGVTQSPTHLIKTRGQQVTLRCSPKSGHDTVSWYQQALGQGPQFIFQYYEEEERQRGNFPDRFSGHQFPNYSSELNVNALLLGDSALYLCASSLFNYGYTFGSGTRLTVV.

V is TRBV19 and J is TRBJ1-1; maybe TRBD1 (6 bases). The CDR3 totals 14 residues. The V end was cut by 6 bases, the J end by 2 bases, with 13 bases between. Germline CDR1 reads LNHDA; CDR2 reads SQIVND (reference sequence). The CDR3: CASRAYRENTEAFF. CDR3 DNA: TGTGCCAGTAGAGCTTACAGGGAAAACACTGAAGCTTTCTTT.

The chain combines TRBV27 with TRBJ1-5; 9 nucleotides agree with TRBD1. Germline assignment: CDR1 MNHEY and CDR2 SMNVEV (reference sequence). CDR3 length: 17 amino acids. The trim removed 4 bases at V and 4 bases at J, leaving 11 bases unmatched. CDR3: CASSYKRVGTGNQPQHF. DNA of the CDR3: TGTGCCAGCAGTTATAAGAGAGTTGGGACAGGGAATCAGCCCCAGCATTTT.